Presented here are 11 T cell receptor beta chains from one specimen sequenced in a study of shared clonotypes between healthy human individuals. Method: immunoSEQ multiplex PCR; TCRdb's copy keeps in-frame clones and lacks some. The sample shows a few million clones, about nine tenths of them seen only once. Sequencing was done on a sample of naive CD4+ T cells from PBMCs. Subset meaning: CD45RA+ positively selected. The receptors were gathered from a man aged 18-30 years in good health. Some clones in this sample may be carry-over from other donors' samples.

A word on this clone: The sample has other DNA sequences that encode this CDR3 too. This CDR3 is CASSPQGSETQYF. DNA of the CDR3: TGTGCCAGCAGCCCCCAGGGGTCGGAGACCCAGTACTTC. The V gene is TRBV7-9, the J gene TRBJ2-5; the D gene is possibly TRBD1 (6 bases). The CDR3 has 13 amino acids. V lost 5 bases to trimming and J lost 5 bases, with 12 bases between them. Germline V lookup: CDR1 SEHNR, CDR2 FQNEAQ (reference sequence).

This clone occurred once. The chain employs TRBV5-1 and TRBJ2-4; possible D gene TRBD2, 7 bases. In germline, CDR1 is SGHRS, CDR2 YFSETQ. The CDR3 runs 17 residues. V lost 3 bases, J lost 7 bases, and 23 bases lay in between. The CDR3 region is CASSWGPGGEGDNIQYF. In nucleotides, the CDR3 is TGCGCCAGCAGCTGGGGCCCCGGCGGGGAGGGGGATAACATTCAGTACTTC.

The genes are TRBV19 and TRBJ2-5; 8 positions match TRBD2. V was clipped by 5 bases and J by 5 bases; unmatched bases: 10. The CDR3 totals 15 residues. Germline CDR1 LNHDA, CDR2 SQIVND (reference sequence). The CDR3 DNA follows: TGTGCCAGTAGTCCGAGCGGGAGAAGAGCGGAGACCCAGTACTTC. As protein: CASSPSGRRAETQYF.

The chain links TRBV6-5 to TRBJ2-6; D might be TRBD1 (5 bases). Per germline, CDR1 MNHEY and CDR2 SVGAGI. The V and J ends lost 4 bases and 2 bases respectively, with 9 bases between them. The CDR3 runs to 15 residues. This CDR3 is CASSSLGAGANVLTF. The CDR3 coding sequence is TGTGCCAGCAGTTCCCTAGGGGCTGGGGCCAACGTCCTGACTTTC.

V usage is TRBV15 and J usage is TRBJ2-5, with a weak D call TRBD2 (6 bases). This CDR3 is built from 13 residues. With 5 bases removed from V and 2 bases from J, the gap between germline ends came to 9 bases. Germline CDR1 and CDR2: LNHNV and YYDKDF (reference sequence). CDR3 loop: CATSGRHQETQYF. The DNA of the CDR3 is TGTGCCACCAGCGGGAGGCATCAAGAGACCCAGTACTTC.

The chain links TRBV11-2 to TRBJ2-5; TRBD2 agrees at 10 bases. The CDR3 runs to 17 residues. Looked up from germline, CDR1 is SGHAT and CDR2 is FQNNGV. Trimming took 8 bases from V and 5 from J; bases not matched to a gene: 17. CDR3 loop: CASREGSGRAFGETQYF. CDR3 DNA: TGTGCCAGCCGGGAGGGAAGCGGGAGGGCCTTCGGGGAGACCCAGTACTTC.

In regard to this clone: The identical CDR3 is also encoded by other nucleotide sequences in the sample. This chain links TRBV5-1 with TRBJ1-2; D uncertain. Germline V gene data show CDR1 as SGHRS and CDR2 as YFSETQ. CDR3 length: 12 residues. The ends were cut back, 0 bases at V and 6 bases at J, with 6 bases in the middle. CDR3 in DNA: TGCGCCAGCAGCTTGGGGCAGGATGGCTACACCTTC. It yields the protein CASSLGQDGYTF.

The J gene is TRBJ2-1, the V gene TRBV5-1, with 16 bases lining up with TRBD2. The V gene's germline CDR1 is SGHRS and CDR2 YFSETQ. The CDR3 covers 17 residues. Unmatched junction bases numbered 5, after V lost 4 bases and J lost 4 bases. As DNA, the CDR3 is TGCGCCAGCAGCGGCGGGACTAGCGGGAGGGCATACAATGAGCAGTTCTTC. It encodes CASSGGTSGRAYNEQFF.

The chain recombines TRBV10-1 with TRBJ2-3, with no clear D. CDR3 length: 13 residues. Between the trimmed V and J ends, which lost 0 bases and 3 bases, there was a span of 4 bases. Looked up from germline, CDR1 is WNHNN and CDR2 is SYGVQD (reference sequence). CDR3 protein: CASSESATDTQYF. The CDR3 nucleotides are TGCGCCAGCAGTGAGTCGGCTACAGATACGCAGTATTTT.

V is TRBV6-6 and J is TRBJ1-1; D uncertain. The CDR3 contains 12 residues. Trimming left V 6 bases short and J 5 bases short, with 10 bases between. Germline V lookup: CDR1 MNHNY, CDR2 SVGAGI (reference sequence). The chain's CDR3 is CASSRVGTEAFF. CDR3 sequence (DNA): TGTGCCAGCAGCCGGGTAGGGACTGAAGCTTTCTTT.

The CDR3 spells CASSQNLGWGTQYF. The DNA for the CDR3 is TGTGCCAGCAGCCAAAATTTGGGGTGGGGTACGCAGTATTTT. The chain recombines TRBV7-9 with TRBJ2-3, with D unclear. V lost 5 bases and J lost 8, with 17 bases in between. There are 14 residues in the CDR3. Germline lookup yields CDR1 SEHNR and CDR2 FQNEAQ (reference sequence).